These 27 T cell receptor beta chains originate from one sample sequenced in a study of PD-1 blockade in classical Hodgkin lymphoma. The table came from immunoSEQ multiplex PCR; TCRdb's copy has only in-frame clones and leaves some out. The sample shows 35,000 to 50,000 clones, around 74% of them seen only once. The time point was: cycle 4 day 1 (C4D1), after five to seven weeks of nivolumab. There was relapse after autologous stem cell transplantation in every patient, and there was variation in brentuximab vedotin exposure. Sample: peripheral blood mononuclear cells (PBMCs), taken before the fourth cycle of nivolumab. These receptors were collected from a human donor with classical Hodgkin lymphoma.

The chain carries TRBV7-2 and TRBJ2-5; 8 positions agree with TRBD2. Germline V gene data show CDR1 as SGHTA and CDR2 as FQGNSA. Trimming at V came to 5 bases and at J to 2 bases, leaving 10 bases not matched to a gene. This CDR3 is 16 amino acids long. The CDR3 reads CASSPWGSGVQETQYF. DNA of the CDR3: TGTGCCAGCAGCCCCTGGGGTAGCGGGGTTCAAGAGACCCAGTACTTC.

This clone has more than one count but fewer than ten. This chain connects TRBV9 to TRBJ2-5; TRBD2 agrees at 8 bases. CDR3 length: 17 residues. Germline V gene lookup returns CDR1 SGDLS and CDR2 YYNGEE. Trimming cost V 4 bases and J 3 bases; bases outside gene matches: 14. CDR3 DNA: TGTGCCAGCAGCCCAGGGCCCGGGAGGGAAGGGGAAGAGACCCAGTACTTC. Residues: CASSPGPGREGEETQYF.

J is TRBJ2-7 and V is TRBV30, with D tentatively TRBD1 (5 bases). The germline gives CDR1 GTSNPN, CDR2 SVGIG (reference sequence). The CDR3 totals 14 residues. The V gene lost 6 bases and the J gene lost 6 bases, with 21 bases spanning the gap. This chain's CDR3 is CACQKRGSFGEQYF. CDR3 nucleotides: TGTGCCTGCCAAAAAAGGGGTTCGTTTGGCGAGCAGTACTTC.

This sequence joins TRBV19 and TRBJ1-5, with a possible D match to TRBD1 (5 bases). In germline, CDR1 is LNHDA, CDR2 SQIVND (reference sequence). V was cut by 9 bases and J by 2 bases, with 17 bases left in between. This CDR3 spans 15 amino acids. The CDR3 nucleotides read TGTGCCAGCCACCCCCCGGGAGGGGGCAATCAGCCCCAGCATTTT. Its protein product is CASHPPGGGNQPQHF.

The chain links TRBV5-1 to TRBJ1-2; possibly TRBD1 for D (5 bases). The germline gives CDR1 SGHRS, CDR2 YFSETQ. This CDR3 comprises 15 residues. V gave up 2 bases and J gave up 3 bases, with 14 bases separating them. The CDR3 loop is CASSLRRGGDYGYTF. In nucleotides, the CDR3 is TGCGCCAGCAGCTTACGTAGGGGAGGCGACTATGGCTACACCTTC.

This clone was observed a single time. This chain joins TRBV9 and TRBJ2-1, with 9 nucleotides matching TRBD2. V lost 0 bases and J lost 8; bases outside the gene matches: 6. CDR1 and CDR2 from the germline V gene are SGDLS and YYNGEE. The CDR3 has 15 residues. CDR3 region: CASSVGGGVDHEQFF. The DNA for the CDR3 is TGTGCCAGCAGCGTAGGCGGGGGGGTCGACCATGAGCAGTTCTTC.

This chain links TRBV4-3 with TRBJ2-1; tentatively, D is TRBD1 or TRBD2 (5 bases each). Germline V gives CDR1 LGHNA, CDR2 YSLEER. This CDR3 is 16 amino acids long. Trimming cost V 0 bases and J 3 bases, with 12 bases left between them. The CDR3 bases are TGCGCCAGCAGCCAAGATTCCGGGACCCGCTACAATGAGCAGTTCTTC. It translates to CASSQDSGTRYNEQFF.

CDR3 nucleotides: TGTGCCAGCAGCTCCCTTTCAGGGGGGGCGTCCAAAAACATTCAGTACTTC. Translation: CASSSLSGGASKNIQYF. This chain joins TRBV7-8 and TRBJ2-4; D could derive from TRBD1 or TRBD2 (7 bases each). The CDR3 loop spans 17 amino acids. Germline CDR1 is SGHVS and CDR2 is FQNEAQ. Deletions cut 4 bases from V and 2 bases from J, with 18 bases between.

The rearrangement links TRBV5-4 to TRBJ2-7, with 8 bases identical to TRBD2. J lost 6 bases, V lost 2 bases, and 10 bases had no gene match. The CDR3 runs 15 residues. Germline V gene lookup returns CDR1 SGHNT and CDR2 YYREEE (reference sequence). Here the CDR3 reads CASSFYGGAVGEQYF. The CDR3 region has the DNA TGTGCCAGCAGCTTTTACGGGGGGGCAGTCGGCGAGCAGTACTTC.

CDR3 coding DNA: TGTGCCAGTAGTGTTGCCGGGACAGGGGTTTCAGCCGGGGAGCTGTTTTTT. As protein: CASSVAGTGVSAGELFF. The chain uses TRBV19 and TRBJ2-2, with TRBD1 identical over 10 bases. Germline trimming cut 5 bases from V and 6 bases from J; bases unmatched to any gene: 12. Germline V gene lookup returns CDR1 LNHDA and CDR2 SQIVND (reference sequence). CDR3 length: 17 amino acids.

The chain couples TRBV19 to TRBJ1-1; possibly TRBD1 for D (6 bases). Trimming removed 1 base at V and 1 base at J, with 10 bases between. This CDR3 spans 15 amino acids. The V gene's germline CDR1 is LNHDA and CDR2 SQIVND (reference sequence). This CDR3 is CASSIVWTENTEAFF. The CDR3 DNA is TGTGCCAGTAGTATAGTTTGGACAGAGAACACTGAAGCTTTCTTT. The complete variable domain, with remaining parts taken from reference TRBV19 and TRBJ1-1, reads DGGITQSPKYLFRKEGQNVTLSCEQNLNHDAMYWYRQDPGQGLRLIYYSQIVNDFQKGDIAEGYSVSREKKESFPLTVTSAQKNPTAFYLCASSIVWTENTEAFFGQGTRLTVV.

Only one count was recorded for this clone. The chain carries TRBV10-3 and TRBJ2-2, with 7 bases identical to TRBD1. Germline V gene sequence: CDR1 ENHRY, CDR2 SYGVKD. The CDR3 spans 15 residues. V trimming: 2 bases; J trimming: 0 bases; junction bases outside the gene matches: 0. In DNA, the CDR3 is TGTGCCATCAGTGAGGGGACAGCGAACACCGGGGAGCTGTTTTTT. The encoded protein is CAISEGTANTGELFF.

The chain carries TRBV27 and TRBJ2-6; D is unclear. V was clipped by 6 bases and J by 1 base, with 4 bases between them. CDR1 is MNHEY, CDR2 SMNVEV, per germline (reference sequence). The CDR3 totals 13 residues. The CDR3 DNA follows: TGTGCCAGCAGCGTTTCTGGGGCCAACGTCCTGACTTTC. It specifies CASSVSGANVLTF.

The chain joins TRBV20-1 to TRBJ2-7; no clear D gene. Germline lookup yields CDR1 DFQATT and CDR2 SNEGSKA (reference sequence). V was pared by 3 bases and J by 6 bases, with 9 bases between. The CDR3 is 11 residues long. CDR3: CSASDWSEQYF. The CDR3 bases are TGCAGTGCTAGTGATTGGTCCGAGCAGTACTTC.

The rearrangement joins TRBV6-6 to TRBJ1-1; TRBD1 might be the D (5 bases). The CDR3 has 12 residues. V was trimmed by 6 bases and J by 7 bases, leaving 12 bases between them. Germline lookup yields CDR1 MNHNY and CDR2 SVGAGI (reference sequence). CDR3 amino acids: CASRERDSEAFF. CDR3 bases: TGTGCCAGCAGAGAACGCGACAGTGAAGCTTTCTTT.

This chain joins TRBV15 and TRBJ1-3; perhaps TRBD1 as D (5 bases). Between the trimmed V and J ends, which lost 4 bases and 2 bases, there was a span of 9 bases. This CDR3 contains 14 residues. Germline CDR1 reads LNHNV; CDR2 reads YYDKDF (reference sequence). The CDR3 coding sequence is TGTGCCACCAGCACAGACAGAGCTGGAAACACCATATATTTT. Translated: CATSTDRAGNTIYF.

The chain joins TRBV30 to TRBJ2-3, with TRBD2 matching 9 bases. This CDR3 spans 16 amino acids. Trimming removed 1 base from V and 2 bases from J; junction bases left unmatched: 7. Germline V gene sequence: CDR1 GTSNPN, CDR2 SVGIG (reference sequence). The CDR3 sequence: CAWSEWTSAFTDTQYF. The CDR3 DNA follows: TGTGCCTGGAGTGAATGGACTAGCGCTTTCACAGATACGCAGTATTTT.

The chain uses TRBV7-8 and TRBJ2-3, with no clear D. CDR1 and CDR2 (germline): SGHVS, FQNEAQ. The CDR3 is 15 amino acids. The V end lost 5 bases, the J end lost 2 bases, and 14 bases lay between the germline ends. In DNA form, the CDR3 reads TGTGCCAGCAGCCACCTTAGCCAACTCACAGATACGCAGTATTTT. Translated, it gives CASSHLSQLTDTQYF.

In its sample, this clone was seen a few times. The chain employs TRBV10-3 and TRBJ1-4; unclear D gene. The ends were cut back, 3 bases at V and 7 bases at J, with 12 bases in the middle. This CDR3 comprises 14 residues. Per germline, CDR1 ENHRY and CDR2 SYGVKD. Here the CDR3 DNA reads TGTGCCATCAGTGATTCCTCCGAGGGTGAAAAACTGTTTTTT. This gives the protein CAISDSSEGEKLFF.

The chain employs TRBV19 and TRBJ1-5; D is perhaps TRBD1 (5 bases). The CDR3 totals 14 residues. Trimming took off 1 base at V and 4 bases at J, with 8 bases between the two ends. The germline V gene encodes CDR1 LNHDA and CDR2 SQIVND (reference sequence). CDR3 amino acids: CASSIVGGNQPQHF. Written as DNA, the CDR3 is TGTGCCAGTAGTATAGTCGGGGGGAATCAGCCCCAGCATTTT.

The CDR3 loop is CASSERFGLNEQFF. CDR3 nucleotides: TGTGCCAGCAGCGAACGTTTCGGGTTGAATGAGCAGTTCTTC. The V gene is TRBV2, the J gene TRBJ2-1, with unresolved D. The CDR3 covers 14 residues. CDR1 and CDR2 (germline): SNHLY, FYNNEI. V was shortened by 6 bases and J by 7 bases, with 16 bases between the two germline ends.

This clone appeared a few times. The chain couples TRBV2 to TRBJ2-7, with TRBD2 identical over 10 bases. With V trimmed by 3 bases and J by 2 bases, 4 bases remained unmatched. Germline V gene sequence: CDR1 SNHLY, CDR2 FYNNEI. The CDR3 is 15 amino acids. CDR3 coding DNA: TGTGCCAGCAGTGACCCTAGCGGGGGCCCCTACGAGCAGTACTTC. This translates into CASSDPSGGPYEQYF.

In this sample, this clone turned up a few times. The V gene is TRBV5-6, the J gene TRBJ2-2; 7 nucleotides match TRBD1. This CDR3 contains 15 residues. CDR1 and CDR2 from the germline V gene are SGHDT and YYEEEE. The trim removed 5 bases at V and 3 bases at J, leaving 7 bases unmatched. The CDR3 here is CASRGDRTDTGELFF. CDR3 nucleotides: TGTGCCAGCAGGGGGGACAGAACGGACACCGGGGAGCTGTTTTTT.

V and J are TRBV19 and TRBJ1-2; D is ambiguous. CDR1 is LNHDA, CDR2 SQIVND, per germline (reference sequence). The CDR3 is 14 residues long. Trimming stripped 5 bases from V and 5 bases from J, with 15 bases between. The CDR3 region has the DNA TGTGCCAGTAGTGTGCACGGAAACCTTTATGGCTACACCTTC. Protein sequence: CASSVHGNLYGYTF.

V and J are TRBV4-2 and TRBJ2-2, with a possible D match to TRBD2 (6 bases). CDR3 length: 14 residues. V dropped 1 base and J dropped 5 bases, with 8 bases sitting between them. Germline assignment: CDR1 LGHNA and CDR2 YNFKEQ. For the CDR3, the DNA is TGTGCCAGCAGCCAAGGAGGAGGGACCGGGGAGCTGTTTTTT. The encoded protein is CASSQGGGTGELFF.

This chain joins TRBV30 and TRBJ1-2, with TRBD1 matching over 10 bases. Germline assignment: CDR1 GTSNPN and CDR2 SVGIG (reference sequence). CDR3 length equals 13 residues. Trimming cost V 2 bases and J 7 bases; bases outside gene matches: 4. This CDR3 reads CAWSWTGGSGYTF. CDR3 in DNA: TGTGCCTGGAGTTGGACAGGGGGGAGTGGCTACACCTTC.

The V and J genes are TRBV6-5 and TRBJ2-2; 10 bases agree with TRBD2. V trimming: 6 bases; J trimming: 1 base; junction bases outside the gene matches: 2. Germline V CDR1 and CDR2: MNHEY, SVGAGI. The CDR3 loop spans 15 amino acids. The CDR3 DNA reads TGTGCCAGCAGCCCTAGCGGGGGGAACACCGGGGAGCTGTTTTTT. Encoded protein: CASSPSGGNTGELFF.